The TCR beta chain under discussion was sequenced for a study of T cells in Graves' hyperthyroidism and ophthalmopathy. Study details: Pretreatment peripheral blood was obtained at initial diagnosis.

The CDR3 has 12 amino acids. Trimming left V 7 bases short and J 5 bases short, with 12 bases between. Germline CDR1 SGHVS, CDR2 FQNEAQ. Ophthalmopathy cases met thresholds of Clinical Activity Score at least 3, NOSPECS grade at least 4 and duration under 3 months. Fresh peripheral blood, approximately 9.6 ml, yielded the PBMCs. Study-level points and caveats: Most clonotypes that expanded in the thyroid above 0.001 also showed up in blood.

A remark on this clonotype: Antigen unknown.

Authors of the study amplified TCR beta CDR3 regions from RNA transcripts. First-round RT-PCR with HTBI primers amplified the TCR CDR3 region. TCRdb processed the multiplex PCR reads anew with MiXCR; each CDR3 protein has one entry. In the table there are over 250,000 distinct CDR3 sequences, 20% to 25% of which are singletons. Sequenced: blood. The gene calls are TRBV7-8 and TRBJ2-7, with no clear D. This TCR came from a young man with Graves' ophthalmopathy. CDR3 protein: CASNTARDEQYF. The CDR3 coding sequence is TGTGCCAGCAATACGGCTCGGGACGAGCAGTACTTC.